One and the same sample provided the 30 T cell receptor beta chains below, sequenced in a study of regulatory T cells in long-lasting Graves disease. TCR beta libraries were built with iRepertoire HTBI primers and Arm-PCR of CDR3 regions. Via MiXCR, TCRdb re-called the multiplex PCR reads, giving one row per CDR3 protein. Of roughly 360,000 distinct CDR3 sequences listed, around 11% are singletons. Time point denoted: newly diagnosed GD, antithyroid drugs for less than 3 months. Making the TCR library involved RNA that had been extracted from PBMCs. In addition, the sample was reused for a study of T cells in Graves' hyperthyroidism and ophthalmopathy.

This material consisted of peripheral blood mononuclear cells (PBMCs), taken at new diagnosis, from a patient treated with antithyroid drugs. These receptors were taken from a woman aged 18-29 years with Graves disease.

This clonotype was recorded at least ten times. The chain employs TRBV15 and TRBJ2-1; 9 bases line up with TRBD1. The germline gives CDR1 LNHNV, CDR2 YYDKDF (reference sequence). V gave up 0 bases and J gave up 7 bases; unmatched junction bases: 13. CDR3 size: 18 residues. CDR3 sequence (DNA): TGTGCCACCAGCAGAGATTGGATCCCGGGACAGGGTAGGAATGAGCAGTTCTTC. This gives the protein CATSRDWIPGQGRNEQFF.

Points on this clonotype: A read error is the likely source, as a far larger clone sits one nucleotide away. The gene calls are TRBV6-1 and TRBJ1-5; maybe TRBD1 (5 bases). Looked up from germline, CDR1 is MNHNS and CDR2 is SASEGT. The CDR3 contains 15 residues. DNA for the CDR3: TGTGCCAGCAGTCTGGGGGGGTATAGCGATCAGCCCCAGCATTTT. Encoded protein: CASSLGGYSDQPQHF.

At least ten counts were recorded for this clonotype. The genes are TRBV11-3 and TRBJ2-1; D unresolved. V was trimmed by 1 base and J by 8 bases, leaving 12 bases between them. CDR3 size: 14 residues. Germline V gene data show CDR1 as SGHNT and CDR2 as YENEEA. CDR3 region: CASSLGQEWDEQFF. The CDR3 DNA is TGTGCCAGCAGCTTAGGGCAGGAGTGGGATGAGCAGTTCTTC. The full variable domain, with the rest looked up from reference TRBV11-3 and TRBJ2-1, is EAGVVQSPRYKIIEKKQPVAFWCNPISGHNTLYWYLQNLGQGPELLIRYENEEAVDDSQLPKDRFSAERLKGVDSTLKIQPAELGDSAVYLCASSLGQEWDEQFFGPGTRLTVL.

This chain uses TRBV19 with TRBJ2-2, with unresolved D. Trimming removed 3 bases at V and 7 bases at J, with 9 bases between. There are 13 residues in the CDR3. The germline CDR1 and CDR2 sequences are LNHDA and SQIVND (reference sequence). The chain's CDR3 is CASSIAPSGELFF. As DNA, the CDR3 is TGTGCCAGTAGTATCGCCCCAAGCGGGGAGCTGTTTTTT. Filled out from reference TRBV19 and TRBJ2-2, the complete variable domain reads DGGITQSPKYLFRKEGQNVTLSCEQNLNHDAMYWYRQDPGQGLRLIYYSQIVNDFQKGDIAEGYSVSREKKESFPLTVTSAQKNPTAFYLCASSIAPSGELFFGEGSRLTVL.

This clonotype was found many times. The chain uses TRBV28 and TRBJ2-3, with TRBD1 identical over 10 bases. The CDR3 is 15 residues long. CDR1 and CDR2 (germline): MDHEN, SYDVKM. V was pared by 6 bases and J by 2 bases, with 5 bases of the junction left unmatched. The CDR3, as DNA: TGTGCCAGCAGCCCGACAGGGGGCTTCACAGATACGCAGTATTTT. Encoded protein: CASSPTGGFTDTQYF.

The genes are TRBV29-1 and TRBJ1-2; 7 positions agree with TRBD1. Germline-derived CDR1 and CDR2 are SQVTM and ANQGSEA. The trim removed 1 base at V and 1 base at J, leaving 6 bases unmatched. The CDR3 is made up of 15 amino acids. CDR3 sequence: CSVEGDRQNNYGYTF. The CDR3 coding sequence is TGCAGCGTTGAAGGGGACAGACAAAATAACTATGGCTACACCTTC.

This clonotype has at least ten counts. This chain links TRBV25-1 with TRBJ1-2; D is possibly TRBD1 (6 bases). V was cut by 2 bases and J by 4 bases, with 17 bases left in between. Germline V lookup: CDR1 MGHDK, CDR2 SYGVNS. There are 16 residues in the CDR3. The CDR3 here is CASSEKGTREAYGYTF. The CDR3 DNA reads TGTGCCAGCAGTGAAAAGGGGACAAGGGAAGCCTATGGCTACACCTTC.

The chain combines TRBV20-1 with TRBJ1-5; D call uncertain. Trimming pared 0 bases from V and 7 bases from J, leaving 13 bases between. This CDR3 contains 14 residues. Germline-derived CDR1 and CDR2 are DFQATT and SNEGSKA (reference sequence). CDR3 region: CSARDTPRGQPQHF. CDR3 sequence (DNA): TGCAGTGCTAGAGATACCCCCCGAGGGCAGCCCCAGCATTTT.

Many counts were recorded for this clonotype. The chain carries TRBV19 and TRBJ1-4; D possibly corresponds to TRBD1 (5 bases). The CDR3 length is 14 residues. V lost 6 bases and J lost 4, with 12 bases in between. The germline CDR1 and CDR2 sequences are LNHDA and SQIVND (reference sequence). CDR3 coding DNA: TGTGCCAGTAGGGGACGGCAGCATAATGAAAAACTGTTTTTT. It yields the protein CASRGRQHNEKLFF.

The table lists this clonotype with many counts. V and J are TRBV12-3 or TRBV12-4 and TRBJ1-4; D is ambiguous. Trimming left V 5 bases short and J 4 bases short, with 11 bases between. This CDR3 contains 14 residues. The CDR3 DNA is TGTGCCAGCAGTCCAATTGGTGGTAATGAAAAACTGTTTTTT. It codes for CASSPIGGNEKLFF.

This clonotype was observed a handful of times. V is TRBV29-1 and J is TRBJ1-4; D not resolved. V lost 6 bases and J 7 bases, leaving 15 bases between the germline ends. Germline assignment: CDR1 SQVTM and CDR2 ANQGSEA. This CDR3 has 13 amino acids. The CDR3: CSVGPRGTEKLFF. The CDR3 nucleotides are TGCAGCGTCGGACCGCGGGGTACTGAAAAACTGTTTTTT.

This clonotype showed up many times. V and J are TRBV6-5 and TRBJ1-1; no clear D. CDR1 is MNHEY, CDR2 SVGAGI, per germline. This CDR3 is 13 amino acids long. Trimming shortened V by 2 bases and J by 6 bases, and 10 bases separated the two germline ends. The CDR3 nucleotides are TGTGCCAGCAGTTACGAATGGGAACCTGAAGCTTTCTTT. Its translation: CASSYEWEPEAFF.

This clonotype came up a few times. V usage is TRBV12-3 or TRBV12-4 and J usage is TRBJ1-4, with D unresolved. Trimming stripped 2 bases from V and 3 bases from J, with 10 bases between. The CDR3 totals 15 residues. The CDR3 loop is CASSLKAVSNEKLFF. DNA for the CDR3: TGTGCCAGCAGTTTAAAGGCAGTGTCTAATGAAAAACTGTTTTTT.

This clonotype was recorded at least ten times. The rearrangement uses TRBV11-2 and TRBJ2-7; a weak D match, TRBD2 (6 bases). Germline CDR1 and CDR2: SGHAT and FQNNGV. This CDR3 has 15 residues. Trimming removed 0 bases at V and 2 bases at J, with 11 bases between. CDR3 loop: CASSLDDPSAYEQYF. In nucleotides, the CDR3 is TGTGCCAGCAGCTTAGATGATCCTAGCGCCTACGAGCAGTACTTC.

This clonotype was recorded at least ten times. The rearrangement uses TRBV27 and TRBJ1-6; TRBD1 aligns across 7 bases. Trimming at V came to 8 bases and at J to 11 bases, leaving 9 bases not matched to a gene. CDR1 MNHEY and CDR2 SMNVEV come from the germline V gene (reference sequence). The CDR3 extends over 13 amino acids. CDR3 loop: CASSDRSSTPLHF. The CDR3 nucleotides read TGTGCCAGCTCGGACAGGTCCTCGACACCCCTCCACTTT.

This clonotype has ten or more counts. The rearrangement joins TRBV3-1 to TRBJ2-3; 10 bases match TRBD2. CDR1 LGHDT and CDR2 YNNKEL come from the germline V gene (reference sequence). CDR3 size: 15 residues. The V segment lost 2 bases and the J segment 4 bases; nucleotides outside the gene matches: 3. CDR3 in DNA: TGTGCCAGCAGCCAACTAGCGGGAGTGGCAGATACGCAGTATTTT. It translates to CASSQLAGVADTQYF.

The table lists this clonotype with a few counts. Given the absence of the conserved phenylalanine or tryptophan at the CDR3 end, a read error is likely. The chain uses TRBV5-1 and TRBJ1-6, with unresolved D. CDR1 and CDR2 (germline): SGHRS, YFSETQ. This CDR3 region has 13 residues. Trimming stripped 4 bases from V and 7 bases from J, with 9 bases between. CDR3 DNA sequence: TGCGCCAGCAGCCCCAGAAGAAATTCACCCCTCCACCTT. This encodes CASSPRRNSPLHL.

The chain employs TRBV7-6 and TRBJ2-2; TRBD2 matches at 14 bases. This CDR3 has 18 residues. Trimming at V came to 5 bases and at J to 1 base, leaving 6 bases not matched to a gene. The germline CDR1 and CDR2 sequences are SGHVS and FNYEAQ. CDR3 DNA: TGTGCCAGCAGCCCCGGACTAGCGGGGGGCTTGAACACCGGGGAGCTGTTTTTT. This translates into CASSPGLAGGLNTGELFF.

The genes are TRBV5-1 and TRBJ2-1; 10 positions agree with TRBD1. The CDR3 spans 16 residues. In germline, CDR1 is SGHRS, CDR2 YFSETQ. Trimming at V came to 1 base and at J to 3 bases, leaving 4 bases not matched to a gene. CDR3 nucleotide sequence: TGCGCCAGCAGCTTGACCCGGGACAGGGGCTACAATGAGCAGTTCTTC. It codes for CASSLTRDRGYNEQFF. Complete variable domain (other parts from reference TRBV5-1 and TRBJ2-1): KAGVTQTPRYLIKTRGQQVTLSCSPISGHRSVSWYQQTPGQGLQFLFEYFSETQRNKGNFPGRFSGRQFSNSRSEMNVSTLELGDSALYLCASSLTRDRGYNEQFFGPGTRLTVL.

This clonotype was counted ten times or more. The chain uses TRBV13 and TRBJ2-1; 14 bases are shared with TRBD2. The V gene end was trimmed by 1 base and the J gene end by 10 bases; junction bases not matched to a gene: 6. Germline assignment: CDR1 PRHDT and CDR2 FYEKMQ (reference sequence). This CDR3 spans 16 amino acids. This chain's CDR3 is CASSLDGTSGGWEQFF. The CDR3 DNA reads as TGTGCCAGCAGCTTAGATGGGACTAGCGGGGGTTGGGAGCAGTTCTTC.

There are many counts of this clonotype. This chain uses TRBV11-3 with TRBJ2-1; D remains ambiguous. The germline V gene has CDR1 SGHNT and CDR2 YENEEA. The CDR3 has 12 amino acids. The ends were cut back, 2 bases at V and 10 bases at J, with 9 bases in the middle. As DNA, the CDR3 is TGTGCCAGCAGCTTACCGGGCCGGGAGCAGTTCTTC. Translation: CASSLPGREQFF.

This clonotype was found many times. The chain recombines TRBV11-2 with TRBJ1-4, with TRBD1 as a possible D gene (5 bases). CDR3 length: 15 residues. Trimming shortened V by 5 bases and J by 8 bases, and 18 bases separated the two germline ends. The germline CDR1 and CDR2 sequences are SGHAT and FQNNGV. CDR3 sequence: CASSPWGGGGEKLFF. DNA for the CDR3: TGTGCCAGCAGCCCGTGGGGGGGAGGTGGGGAAAAACTGTTTTTT.

The gene calls are TRBV7-2 and TRBJ2-3; 8 positions agree with TRBD2. V shed 4 bases, J shed 6 bases, and the junction held 6 bases outside the gene matches. CDR3 length: 14 amino acids. CDR1 and CDR2 from the germline V gene are SGHTA and FQGNSA. DNA of the CDR3: TGTGCCAGCAGCTCGCGGGAGGTGGCGGATACGCAGTATTTT. Translated: CASSSREVADTQYF. The variable domain in full, completed from reference TRBV7-2 and TRBJ2-3, reads GAGVSQSPSNKVTEKGKDVELRCDPISGHTALYWYRQSLGQGLEFLIYFQGNSAPDKSGLPSDRFSAERTGGSVSTLTIQRTQQEDSAVYLCASSSREVADTQYFGPGTRLTVL.

Ten or more counts support this clonotype. The J gene is TRBJ2-5, the V gene TRBV12-3 or TRBV12-4; D might be TRBD2 (6 bases). This CDR3 region has 14 residues. The germline V and J ends were trimmed by 5 bases and 4 bases, with 14 bases remaining between them. CDR3: CASSLAGGTETQYF. The CDR3, as DNA: TGTGCCAGCAGTCTCGCTGGGGGGACAGAGACCCAGTACTTC.

This clonotype was seen a few times. This chain connects TRBV9 to TRBJ1-3; D perhaps matches TRBD1 (6 bases). Germline CDR1 SGDLS, CDR2 YYNGEE. The CDR3 loop spans 16 amino acids. Trimming pared 3 bases from V and 4 bases from J, leaving 17 bases between. CDR3 DNA sequence: TGTGCCAGCAGCGAGGGCAGGGGTTTTTTCGGAAACACCATATATTTT. It encodes CASSEGRGFFGNTIYF.

In this sample, this clonotype turned up many times. Here the CDR3 DNA reads TGTGCCAGCATCGAGGACGGAATGAACACTGAAGCTTTCTTT. Its translation: CASIEDGMNTEAFF. The genes are TRBV12-3 or TRBV12-4 and TRBJ1-1; no reliable D call. V was pared by 7 bases and J by 0 bases, with 12 bases between. This CDR3 contains 14 residues.

The chain is built from TRBV6-5 and TRBJ1-5, with D tentatively TRBD1 (6 bases). Trimming left V 4 bases short and J 9 bases short, with 13 bases between. In germline, CDR1 is MNHEY, CDR2 SVGAGI. The CDR3 is made up of 13 amino acids. The CDR3 loop is CASSLGGDGPQHF. The CDR3, as DNA: TGTGCCAGCAGTTTAGGGGGGGACGGGCCCCAGCATTTT.

This clonotype has just a few counts. V gene TRBV7-9 combines with J gene TRBJ2-5; D is undetermined. With 5 bases removed from V and 2 bases from J, the gap between germline ends came to 12 bases. The CDR3 extends over 14 amino acids. Germline V CDR1 and CDR2: SEHNR, FQNEAQ (reference sequence). CDR3 protein: CASSKDTHQETQYF. CDR3 coding DNA: TGTGCCAGCAGCAAAGACACCCATCAAGAGACCCAGTACTTC.

This clonotype was recorded many times. J is TRBJ2-3 and V is TRBV5-1, with D uncertain. Germline V gene lookup returns CDR1 SGHRS and CDR2 YFSETQ. The CDR3 is 17 residues long. With 0 bases removed from V and 0 bases from J, the gap between germline ends came to 14 bases. Written as DNA, the CDR3 is TGCGCCAGCAGCTTGGTAGCAGGACCCCCTAGCACAGATACGCAGTATTTT. This gives the protein CASSLVAGPPSTDTQYF.

The V call is TRBV20-1, the J call TRBJ1-1, with D possibly being TRBD1 (6 bases). Between the trimmed V and J ends, which lost 6 bases and 1 base, there was a span of 18 bases. CDR1 is DFQATT and CDR2 is SNEGSKA in the germline V gene (reference sequence). The CDR3 is made up of 15 amino acids. CDR3: CSANPGGARNTEAFF. The CDR3 nucleotides are TGCAGTGCCAATCCGGGGGGGGCGAGGAACACTGAAGCTTTCTTT.